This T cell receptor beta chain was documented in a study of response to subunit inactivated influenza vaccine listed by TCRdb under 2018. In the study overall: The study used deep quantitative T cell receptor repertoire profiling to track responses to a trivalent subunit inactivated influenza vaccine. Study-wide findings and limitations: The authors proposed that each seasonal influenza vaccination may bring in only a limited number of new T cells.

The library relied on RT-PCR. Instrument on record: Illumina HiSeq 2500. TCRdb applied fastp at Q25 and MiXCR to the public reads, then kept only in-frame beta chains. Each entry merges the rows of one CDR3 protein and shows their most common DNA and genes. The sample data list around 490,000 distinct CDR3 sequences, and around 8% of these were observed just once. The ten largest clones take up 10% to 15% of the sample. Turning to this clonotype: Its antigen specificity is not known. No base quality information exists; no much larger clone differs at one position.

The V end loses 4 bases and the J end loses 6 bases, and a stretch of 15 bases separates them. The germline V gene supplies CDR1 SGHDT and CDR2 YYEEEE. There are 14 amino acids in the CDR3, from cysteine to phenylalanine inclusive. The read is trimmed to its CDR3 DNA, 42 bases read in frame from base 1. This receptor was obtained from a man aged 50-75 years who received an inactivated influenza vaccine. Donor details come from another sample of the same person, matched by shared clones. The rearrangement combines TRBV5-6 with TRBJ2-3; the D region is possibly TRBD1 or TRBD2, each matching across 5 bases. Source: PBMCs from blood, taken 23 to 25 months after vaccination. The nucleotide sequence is TGTGCCAGCAGCCCGGGACCGCGAGGGGATACGCAGTATTTT. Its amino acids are CASSPGPRGDTQYF.